These 20 T cell receptor beta chains share one sample of origin, sequenced in a study of blood T cell repertoires in COVID-19. Repertoires were generated with immunoSEQ multiplex PCR, while TCRdb's copy carries only in-frame clones and drops some. The data contain 110,000 to 150,000 clones, roughly 89% of them seen just once; the ten biggest clones take up more than 3.5%. The specimen was PBMCs or T cells enriched from blood (not recorded which). These receptors all come from a man over 45 who had recovered from COVID-19.

This clone showed up just once. The junction does not match germline at one end; this may be a read error. The J gene is TRBJ1-2, the V gene TRBV19; a possible D gene is TRBD1 (5 bases). The CDR3 consists of 11 residues. CDR1 and CDR2 from the germline V gene are LNHDA and SQIVND (reference sequence). For the CDR3, the DNA is TGTGCCAGTAGTACCCTACAGGCCACATACTTC. The encoded protein is CASSTLQATYF.

The table lists this clone with a few counts. The V call is TRBV4-3, the J call TRBJ2-1; TRBD2 aligns across 9 bases. Trimming removed 0 bases from V and 9 bases from J; junction bases left unmatched: 12. The length of the CDR3 is 17 residues. In germline, CDR1 is LGHNA, CDR2 YSLEER. The CDR3 DNA reads as TGCGCCAGCAGCCAAGAAAGCGCGGGGGGGCCTTACGGTGAGCAGTTCTTC. Its translation is CASSQESAGGPYGEQFF.

In its sample, this clone was seen once. The rearrangement joins TRBV14 to TRBJ1-2; D is uncertain. This CDR3 has 14 amino acids. In germline, CDR1 is SGHDN, CDR2 FVKESK. V was clipped by 0 bases and J by 5 bases, with 10 bases between them. CDR3 sequence: CASSQDRIWYGYTF. The CDR3 region has the DNA TGTGCCAGCAGCCAAGACAGGATTTGGTATGGCTACACCTTC.

V and J are TRBV25-1 and TRBJ2-3; 9 nucleotides line up with TRBD2. Germline CDR1 is MGHDK and CDR2 is SYGVNS. The CDR3 sequence is 17 residues long. Trimming took 5 bases from V and 0 from J; bases not matched to a gene: 9. The chain's CDR3 is CASSTRGLATSTDTQYF. The CDR3 region has the DNA TGTGCCAGCAGTACTCGAGGACTAGCGACTAGCACAGATACGCAGTATTTT.

V and J are TRBV25-1 and TRBJ1-6, with 7 bases aligning to TRBD1. Trimming took 5 bases from V and 5 from J; bases not matched to a gene: 6. Germline loops: CDR1 MGHDK, CDR2 SYGVNS. The CDR3 totals 15 residues. CDR3 nucleotide sequence: TGTGCCAGCAGTCAAGGGGGCGTGAATAATTCACCCCTCCACTTT. It specifies CASSQGGVNNSPLHF.

This clone was recorded a few times. This chain links TRBV11-3 with TRBJ1-3, with a tentative D call TRBD1 (6 bases). The CDR3 spans 14 residues. Germline V gene data show CDR1 as SGHNT and CDR2 as YENEEA. Trimming cost V 6 bases and J 2 bases, with 11 bases left between them. CDR3 protein: CASSKTGPGNTIYF. DNA for the CDR3: TGTGCCAGCAGTAAAACAGGGCCTGGAAACACCATATATTTT.

This chain connects TRBV9 to TRBJ1-2; unclear D gene. The germline V and J ends were trimmed by 0 bases and 1 base, with 13 bases remaining between them. This CDR3 has 16 amino acids. Germline CDR1 is SGDLS and CDR2 is YYNGEE. CDR3 amino acids: CASSVAEGTYNYGYTF. The CDR3 bases are TGTGCCAGCAGCGTAGCCGAGGGCACTTATAACTATGGCTACACCTTC.

This rearrangement joins TRBV5-1 to TRBJ1-1; TRBD1 matches 8 bases. This CDR3 is built from 16 residues. From germline, CDR1 is SGHRS and CDR2 YFSETQ. Trimming at V came to 4 bases and at J to 3 bases, leaving 11 bases not matched to a gene. CDR3 bases: TGCGCCAGCAGCCGGGCGGCAGGGGGCTGGGACACTGAAGCTTTCTTT. As protein: CASSRAAGGWDTEAFF. Full variable domain (rest looked up from reference TRBV5-1 and TRBJ1-1): KAGVTQTPRYLIKTRGQQVTLSCSPISGHRSVSWYQQTPGQGLQFLFEYFSETQRNKGNFPGRFSGRQFSNSRSEMNVSTLELGDSALYLCASSRAAGGWDTEAFFGQGTRLTVV.

This rearrangement joins TRBV30 to TRBJ1-4, with a weak D call TRBD1 (5 bases). Germline-derived CDR1 and CDR2 are GTSNPN and SVGIG (reference sequence). The CDR3 runs to 15 residues. Trimming removed 1 base from V and 4 bases from J, with 13 bases in between. The CDR3 DNA sequence: TGTGCCTGGAGTGCAAGTCCAGGGAATAATGAAAAACTGTTTTTT. It yields the protein CAWSASPGNNEKLFF.

The rearrangement uses TRBV25-1 and TRBJ1-2; TRBD1 aligns across 8 bases. Germline assignment: CDR1 MGHDK and CDR2 SYGVNS. This CDR3 region has 14 residues. V was clipped by 3 bases and J by 8 bases; unmatched bases: 8. CDR3 in DNA: TGTGCCAGCAGTGATCCTAGGACAGGGCGGGGCTACACCTTC. Encoded protein: CASSDPRTGRGYTF.

V and J are TRBV7-9 and TRBJ1-5, with 7 nucleotides matching TRBD1. Germline CDR1 SEHNR, CDR2 FQNEAQ (reference sequence). The CDR3 runs 16 residues. V was pared by 4 bases and J by 3 bases, with 9 bases of the junction left unmatched. The CDR3 nucleotides are TGTGCCAGCAGCTCCTTTGCGGGACAGATCAATCAGCCCCAGCATTTT. Translating it yields CASSSFAGQINQPQHF.

V gene TRBV11-2 combines with J gene TRBJ2-1, with unresolved D. The CDR3 length is 17 residues. Germline assignment: CDR1 SGHAT and CDR2 FQNNGV. V was clipped by 5 bases and J by 1 base, with 18 bases between them. The CDR3 is CASSPRRDQGSYNEQFF. CDR3 in DNA: TGTGCCAGCAGCCCGAGGAGAGATCAAGGTTCCTACAATGAGCAGTTCTTC.

The chain is built from TRBV2 and TRBJ1-6; 7 nucleotides agree with TRBD1. The CDR3 is made up of 15 amino acids. The germline gives CDR1 SNHLY, CDR2 FYNNEI. The V gene end was trimmed by 4 bases and the J gene end by 7 bases; junction bases not matched to a gene: 7. In DNA, the CDR3 is TGTGCCAGCAGTGCCCAGGGACAGCGAAATTCACCCCTCCACTTT. Protein: CASSAQGQRNSPLHF.

A word on this clone: The junction shows a germline mismatch at one end, possibly a read error. CDR3 coding DNA: TGTGCTAGCAGCGTGTCGGGGAACACTGAAGCTTTCTTT. Translating gives CASSVSGNTEAFF. This chain joins TRBV7-7 and TRBJ1-1; D gene uncertain. The germline V gene encodes CDR1 SSHAT and CDR2 FNYEAQ (reference sequence). CDR3 length: 13 residues.

The chain links TRBV5-1 to TRBJ2-3; D may be TRBD1 (6 bases). CDR3 size: 17 residues. V lost 0 bases to trimming and J lost 3 bases, with 17 bases between them. CDR1 is SGHRS, CDR2 YFSETQ, per germline. The CDR3 sequence: CASSLGGTRVRTDTQYF. For the CDR3, the DNA is TGCGCCAGCAGCTTGGGGGGGACAAGAGTGAGAACAGATACGCAGTATTTT.

J is TRBJ2-3 and V is TRBV4-3; 12 nucleotides agree with TRBD2. CDR3 length: 18 amino acids. Germline V gives CDR1 LGHNA, CDR2 YSLEER. V shed 3 bases, J shed 3 bases, and the junction held 10 bases outside the gene matches. In DNA form, the CDR3 reads TGCGCCAGCAGCCACTCCCCGGGACTAGCGGGTGATACAGATACGCAGTATTTT. Protein product: CASSHSPGLAGDTDTQYF.

V gene TRBV7-6 combines with J gene TRBJ1-1; no clear D gene. This CDR3 comprises 13 residues. Looked up from germline, CDR1 is SGHVS and CDR2 is FNYEAQ. V was trimmed by 0 bases and J by 10 bases, leaving 12 bases between them. The CDR3 loop is CASSLAVGERAFF. The CDR3 DNA is TGTGCCAGCAGCTTAGCGGTCGGGGAACGAGCTTTCTTT. The full variable domain, completed using reference TRBV7-6 and TRBJ1-1, is GAGVSQSPRYKVTKRGQDVALRCDPISGHVSLYWYRQALGQGPEFLTYFNYEAQQDKSGLPNDRFSAERPEGSISTLTIQRTEQRDSAMYRCASSLAVGERAFFGQGTRLTVV.

V is TRBV7-9 and J is TRBJ2-3; 15 bases map to TRBD2. Germline-derived CDR1 and CDR2 are SEHNR and FQNEAQ (reference sequence). Trimming removed 1 base from V and 5 bases from J; junction bases left unmatched: 1. The CDR3 runs to 16 residues. The CDR3, as DNA: TGTGCCAGCAGCTTAGAGGGACTAGCGGGAGGAGATACGCAGTATTTT. Its protein product is CASSLEGLAGGDTQYF.

This chain uses TRBV9 with TRBJ2-3; no firm D call. Germline assignment: CDR1 SGDLS and CDR2 YYNGEE. V lost 0 bases, J lost 2 bases, and 10 bases lay in between. CDR3 length: 15 residues. CDR3 sequence (DNA): TGTGCCAGCAGCGTAGACGGCGGCCCCACAGATACGCAGTATTTT. It encodes CASSVDGGPTDTQYF.

The V and J genes are TRBV24-1 and TRBJ2-1, with a possible D match to TRBD2 (5 bases). The CDR3 totals 15 residues. V was shortened by 9 bases and J by 6 bases, with 20 bases between the two germline ends. The germline V gene encodes CDR1 KGHDR and CDR2 SFDVKD. The CDR3 reads CATSHPTNIGNEQFF. DNA of the CDR3: TGTGCCACCTCCCATCCGACTAATATCGGCAATGAGCAGTTCTTC.